This paragraph covers one TCR beta chain sequence. The source of the sample is a study of memory CD8 T cells in hepatitis C reinfection. Study-level background: A couple of donors resolved primary infection, then developed chronic reinfection. HCV reinfection: RNA-positive following two negative tests at least 60 days apart.

Time point in this sample: peak reinfection, 3 to 8 weeks after reinfection detection. Sorted cells were sequenced directly ex vivo without any in vitro expansion. People who inject drugs from Montreal's HEPCO study were the donors. Control naive CD8 T cells came from a couple of donors at all three reinfection time points. Sequencing used immunoSEQ multiplex PCR; TCRdb keeps in-frame clones, though not all of them. The data show 40,000 to 45,000 clones, approximately 88% seen once. The CDR3 is 12 amino acids. The germline V gene has CDR1 MNHEY and CDR2 SVGAGI. Trimming at V came to 9 bases and at J to 5 bases, leaving 7 bases not matched to a gene.

The chain carries TRBV6-5 and TRBJ2-7, with TRBD2 identical over 7 bases. Sequenced: naive CD8+ T cells sorted from blood. The source is a young man with hepatitis C virus infection. CDR3 in DNA: TGTGCCAGTTGGGGAGGGTTGGACGAGCAGTACTTC. The encoded protein is CASWGGLDEQYF.